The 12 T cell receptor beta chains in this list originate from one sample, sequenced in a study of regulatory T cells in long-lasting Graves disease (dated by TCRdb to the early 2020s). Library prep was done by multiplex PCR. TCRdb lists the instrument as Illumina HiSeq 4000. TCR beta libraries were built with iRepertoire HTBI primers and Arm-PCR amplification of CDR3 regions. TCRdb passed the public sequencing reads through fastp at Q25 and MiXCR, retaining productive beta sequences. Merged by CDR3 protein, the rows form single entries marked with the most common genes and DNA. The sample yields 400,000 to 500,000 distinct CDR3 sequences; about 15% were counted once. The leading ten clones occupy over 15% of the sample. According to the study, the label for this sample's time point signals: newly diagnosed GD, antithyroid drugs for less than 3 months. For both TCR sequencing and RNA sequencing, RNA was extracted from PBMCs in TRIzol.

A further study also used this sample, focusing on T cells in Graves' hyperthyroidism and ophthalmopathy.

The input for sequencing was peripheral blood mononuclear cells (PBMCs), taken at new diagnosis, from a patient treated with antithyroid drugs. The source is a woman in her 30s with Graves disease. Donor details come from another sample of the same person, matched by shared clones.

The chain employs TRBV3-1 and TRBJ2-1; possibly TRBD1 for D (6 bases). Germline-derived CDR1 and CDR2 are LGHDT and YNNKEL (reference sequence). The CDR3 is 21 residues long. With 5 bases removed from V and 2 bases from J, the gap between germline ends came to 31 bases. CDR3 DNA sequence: TGTGCCAGCAGCAGTCAAAAGTTGCCTAGAACTAACAGGGAACCCTACAATGAGCAGTTCTTC. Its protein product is CASSSQKLPRTNREPYNEQFF.

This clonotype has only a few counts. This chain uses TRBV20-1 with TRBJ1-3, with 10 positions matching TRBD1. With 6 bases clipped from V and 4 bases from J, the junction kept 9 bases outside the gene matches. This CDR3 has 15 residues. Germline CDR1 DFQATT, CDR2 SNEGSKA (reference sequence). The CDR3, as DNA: TGCAGTGCGCTGACCGGGACAGGGGCGGGAAACACCATATATTTT. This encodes CSALTGTGAGNTIYF.

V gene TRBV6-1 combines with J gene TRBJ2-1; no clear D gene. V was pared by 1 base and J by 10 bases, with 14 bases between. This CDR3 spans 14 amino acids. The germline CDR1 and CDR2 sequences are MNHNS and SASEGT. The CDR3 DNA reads TGTGCCAGCAGTGAAGTTGGTGGGTTTGGGGAGCAGTTCTTC. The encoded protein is CASSEVGGFGEQFF.

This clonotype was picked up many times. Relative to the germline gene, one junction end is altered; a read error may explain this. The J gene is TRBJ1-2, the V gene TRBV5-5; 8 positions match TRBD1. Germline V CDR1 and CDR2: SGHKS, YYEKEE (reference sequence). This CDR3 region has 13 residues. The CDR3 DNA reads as TGCGCCAGCAGTATGGACAGGGCGTATGGCTACACCTTC. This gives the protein CASSMDRAYGYTF. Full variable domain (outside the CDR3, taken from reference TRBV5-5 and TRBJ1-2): DAGVTQSPTHLIKTRGQQVTLRCSPISGHKSVSWYQQVLGQGPQFIFQYYEKEERGRGNFPDRFSARQFPNYSSELNVNALLLGDSALYLCASSMDRAYGYTFGSGTRLTVV.

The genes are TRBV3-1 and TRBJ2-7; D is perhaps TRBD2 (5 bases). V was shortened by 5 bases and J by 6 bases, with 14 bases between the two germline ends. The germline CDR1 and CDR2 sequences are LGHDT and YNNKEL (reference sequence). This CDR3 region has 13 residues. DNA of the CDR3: TGTGCCAGCAGCTTGGCCCCTAGCAGCGAGCAGTACTTC. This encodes CASSLAPSSEQYF.

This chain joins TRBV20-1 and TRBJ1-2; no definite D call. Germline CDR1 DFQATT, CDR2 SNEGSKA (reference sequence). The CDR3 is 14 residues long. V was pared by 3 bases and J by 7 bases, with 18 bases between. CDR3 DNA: TGCAGTGCTAGCCACGAGACACCTTTGGGTGGCTACACCTTC. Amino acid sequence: CSASHETPLGGYTF.

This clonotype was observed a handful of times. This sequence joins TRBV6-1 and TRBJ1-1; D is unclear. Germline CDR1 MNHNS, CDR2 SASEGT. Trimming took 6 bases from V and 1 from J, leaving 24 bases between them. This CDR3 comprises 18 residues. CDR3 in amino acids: CASRRQDSDFIKNTEAFF. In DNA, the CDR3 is TGTGCCAGCAGAAGACAAGATAGCGATTTTATCAAGAACACTGAAGCTTTCTTT.

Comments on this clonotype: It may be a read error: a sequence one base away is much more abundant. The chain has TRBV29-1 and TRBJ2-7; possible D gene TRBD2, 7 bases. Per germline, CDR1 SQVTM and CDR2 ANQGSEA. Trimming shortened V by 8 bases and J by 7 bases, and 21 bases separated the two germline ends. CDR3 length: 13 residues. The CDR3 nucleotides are TGCAGCTCAGAGGGGGGGGCATACAATGAGCAGTACTTC. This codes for CSSEGGAYNEQYF.

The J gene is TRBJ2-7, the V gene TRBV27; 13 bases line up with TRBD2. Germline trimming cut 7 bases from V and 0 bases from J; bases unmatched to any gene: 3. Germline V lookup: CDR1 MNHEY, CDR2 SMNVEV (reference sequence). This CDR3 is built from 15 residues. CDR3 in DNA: TGTGCCAGCATAGGACTAGCGGGGGACTCCTACGAGCAGTACTTC. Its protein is CASIGLAGDSYEQYF.

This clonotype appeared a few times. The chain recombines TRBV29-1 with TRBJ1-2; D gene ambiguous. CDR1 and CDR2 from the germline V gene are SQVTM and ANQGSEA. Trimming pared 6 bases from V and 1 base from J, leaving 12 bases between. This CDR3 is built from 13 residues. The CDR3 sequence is CSVTDVDNYGYTF. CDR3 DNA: TGCAGCGTGACCGACGTGGATAACTATGGCTACACCTTC.

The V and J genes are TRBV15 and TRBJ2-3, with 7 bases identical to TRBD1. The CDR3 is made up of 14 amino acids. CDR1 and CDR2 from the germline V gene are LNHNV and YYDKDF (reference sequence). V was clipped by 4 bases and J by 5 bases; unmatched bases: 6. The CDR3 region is CATSIFGTEDTQYF. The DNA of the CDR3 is TGTGCCACCAGCATCTTTGGGACAGAAGATACGCAGTATTTT.

CDR3 protein: CAGRGYTEAFF. The CDR3 region has the DNA TGTGCCGGTCGCGGATATACTGAAGCTTTCTTT. The chain uses TRBV6-2 or TRBV6-3 and TRBJ1-1; D not resolved. CDR3 size: 11 residues. V was pared by 11 bases and J by 5 bases, with 12 bases between. The germline V gene has CDR1 MNHEY and CDR2 SVGEGT.